This paragraph reports one T cell receptor (beta chain). The entry originates in a study of blood T cell repertoires in COVID-19. Study-level information: Whether acute or convalescent, the COVID-19 samples came from the United States, Italy and Spain. From T cells, B-cell-depleted T cells, or PBMCs came the material, which was cDNA or gDNA.

The authors' processing: Nucleated cell counts were estimated from reference gene primer amplification. Sequencing was performed with immunoSEQ multiplex PCR; in TCRdb, only in-frame clones are kept and a portion is missing. The DNA gave D and trimming, while V, J and clone size come from that table. The sample records tens of thousands of clones, more than 75% being singletons. The CDR3 length is 16 residues. Trimming removed 3 bases at V and 0 bases at J, with 9 bases between. The germline gives CDR1 MGHRA, CDR2 YSYEKL. The origin of this receptor is a human donor in a cohort sampled during active COVID-19. What was sequenced was peripheral blood. This chain links TRBV4-1 with TRBJ1-6; D is unresolved. CDR3 nucleotide sequence: TGCGCCAGCAGCCAGGTCGCGGGCTCCTATAATTCACCCCTCCACTTT. Its protein is CASSQVAGSYNSPLHF.